These 32 T cell receptor beta chains were all obtained from the same sample, sequenced in a study of beta chain features in type 1 diabetes. Investigators reverse transcribed all isolated RNA, so they sequenced expressed TCRB transcripts. Produced via immunoSEQ multiplex PCR; TCRdb's table is partial and in-frame only. The data hold 310,000 or so clones, with about 11% observed a single time. The sample comprised naive CD4+ T cells from blood. These receptor sequences come from a woman aged 30 to 39 in good health.

This chain connects TRBV4-3 to TRBJ2-5; 9 bases align to TRBD2. The V and J ends lost 0 bases and 3 bases, in that order; junction bases with no gene match: 5. Germline CDR1 is LGHNA and CDR2 is YSLEER. This CDR3 comprises 16 residues. CDR3 region: CASSQDGLAGKETQYF. The CDR3 DNA sequence: TGCGCCAGCAGCCAAGATGGTCTAGCGGGGAAAGAGACCCAGTACTTC.

The chain recombines TRBV6-6 with TRBJ1-2; 7 nucleotides agree with TRBD1. Germline CDR1 and CDR2: MNHNY and SVGAGI (reference sequence). The CDR3 spans 13 residues. V trimming: 6 bases; J trimming: 2 bases; junction bases outside the gene matches: 3. In DNA, the CDR3 is TGTGCCAGCAGACTGACAGGGAACTATGGCTACACCTTC. Its protein product is CASRLTGNYGYTF.

As regards this clone: At one end the junction does not follow the germline gene, possibly because of a read error. The rearrangement uses TRBV7-7 and TRBJ2-1; 14 positions agree with TRBD2. This CDR3 spans 14 amino acids. Germline loops: CDR1 SSHAT, CDR2 FNYEAQ (reference sequence). The CDR3 here is CASSSGTSGSRQFF. CDR3 DNA sequence: TGTGCTAGCAGCTCTGGGACTAGCGGGAGTCGGCAGTTCTTC.

This clone has only a few counts. Additional DNA sequences in this sample encode the identical CDR3. The chain is built from TRBV5-1 and TRBJ2-1; 7 bases fit TRBD2. CDR3 length equals 14 residues. CDR1 and CDR2 from the germline V gene are SGHRS and YFSETQ. Trimming cost V 5 bases and J 0 bases; bases outside gene matches: 2. Here the CDR3 reads CASRGGSSYNEQFF. The CDR3 bases are TGCGCCAGCAGGGGAGGGAGCTCCTACAATGAGCAGTTCTTC.

This chain connects TRBV7-2 to TRBJ2-1; tentatively, D is TRBD2 (5 bases). V was clipped by 5 bases and J by 2 bases, with 13 bases between them. This CDR3 has 15 residues. Germline V gene lookup returns CDR1 SGHTA and CDR2 FQGNSA. As DNA, the CDR3 is TGTGCCAGCAGCCCCCAGCGGCGAACCTACAATGAGCAGTTCTTC. It specifies CASSPQRRTYNEQFF.

This clone has just a few counts. The chain combines TRBV7-2 with TRBJ2-7; 9 bases align to TRBD2. Germline CDR1 reads SGHTA; CDR2 reads FQGNSA. With 1 base clipped from V and 2 bases from J, the junction kept 6 bases outside the gene matches. There are 16 residues in the CDR3. The CDR3 region is CASSLGFSGSTYEQYF. The DNA of the CDR3 is TGTGCCAGCAGCTTAGGTTTTAGCGGGAGTACCTACGAGCAGTACTTC.

This chain connects TRBV7-9 to TRBJ1-2; 7 nucleotides line up with TRBD1. Germline V gene lookup returns CDR1 SEHNR and CDR2 FQNEAQ (reference sequence). The CDR3 consists of 15 residues. The V and J ends lost 5 bases and 7 bases, in that order; junction bases with no gene match: 13. CDR3 nucleotides: TGTGCCAGCAGCCCCCGGTATACAGGGGCTACTGGCTACACCTTC. Amino acids: CASSPRYTGATGYTF.

The chain links TRBV5-4 to TRBJ2-5; D is ambiguous. This CDR3 contains 13 residues. Between the trimmed V and J ends, which lost 0 bases and 3 bases, there was a span of 6 bases. The germline CDR1 and CDR2 sequences are SGHNT and YYREEE (reference sequence). The CDR3 loop reads CASSLVREETQYF. The CDR3 bases are TGTGCCAGCAGCTTGGTACGCGAAGAGACCCAGTACTTC. Looking up the rest from reference TRBV5-4 and TRBJ2-5 gives the full variable domain: ETGVTQSPTHLIKTRGQQVTLRCSSQSGHNTVSWYQQALGQGPQFIFQYYREEENGRGNFPPRFSGLQFPNYSSELNVNALELDDSALYLCASSLVREETQYFGPGTRLLVL.

This clone was seen only once. The chain carries TRBV15 and TRBJ2-7; D is perhaps TRBD2 (6 bases). The germline gives CDR1 LNHNV, CDR2 YYDKDF (reference sequence). The V end lost 3 bases, the J end lost 0 bases, and 9 bases lay between the germline ends. The CDR3 extends over 14 amino acids. The CDR3 protein is CATSRGGDSYEQYF. The CDR3 DNA is TGTGCCACCAGCAGGGGCGGGGACTCCTACGAGCAGTACTTC.

This clone appeared a few times. The V gene is TRBV7-9, the J gene TRBJ2-2; 7 nucleotides agree with TRBD2. After removal of 5 bases from V and 2 bases from J, the junction contained 17 bases not matched to a gene. Germline-derived CDR1 and CDR2 are SEHNR and FQNEAQ (reference sequence). This CDR3 comprises 19 residues. In DNA, the CDR3 is TGTGCCAGCAGCCCGCAACTAGGGCTAGCGGAGACTAACACCGGGGAGCTGTTTTTT. Protein product: CASSPQLGLAETNTGELFF.

There are a few counts of this clone. A junction end diverges from the germline sequence, so it may reflect a read error. The CDR3 nucleotides read TGTGCCAGCAACTTAAGGGGATCGGAGACCCAGTACTTC. This codes for CASNLRGSETQYF. This chain joins TRBV11-1 and TRBJ2-5; weak D call: TRBD1 (5 bases). CDR1 is SGHAT and CDR2 is FQDESV in the germline V gene (reference sequence). CDR3 length equals 13 residues. Using reference TRBV11-1 and TRBJ2-5 for the parts outside the CDR3, the full variable domain is EAEVAQSPRYKITEKSQAVAFWCDPISGHATLYWYRQILGQGPELLVQFQDESVVDDSQLPKDRFSAERLKGVDSTLKIQPAELGDSAMYLCASNLRGSETQYFGPGTRLLVL.

A few counts support this clone. V and J are TRBV18 and TRBJ2-5; D is ambiguous. Germline V gives CDR1 KGHSH, CDR2 LQKENI. CDR3 length equals 13 residues. Trimming shortened V by 3 bases and J by 0 bases, and 5 bases separated the two germline ends. CDR3 in DNA: TGTGCCAGCTCACCCGACTACCAAGAGACCCAGTACTTC. As protein: CASSPDYQETQYF.

This clone has just a few counts. J is TRBJ2-5 and V is TRBV27; 10 bases align to TRBD2. This CDR3 is 15 amino acids long. Germline CDR1 reads MNHEY; CDR2 reads SMNVEV (reference sequence). V lost 4 bases to trimming and J lost 4 bases; unmatched junction nucleotides: 6. Here the CDR3 reads CASSSPSSGRETQYF. The CDR3 nucleotides are TGTGCCAGCAGTTCCCCATCTAGCGGGAGAGAGACCCAGTACTTC.

There are a few counts of this clone. This rearrangement joins TRBV2 to TRBJ1-2; 7 bases are shared with TRBD1. This CDR3 is 14 amino acids long. V dropped 6 bases and J dropped 7; count of bases not matched to a gene: 11. Germline V CDR1 and CDR2: SNHLY, FYNNEI. Here the CDR3 reads CASRLGGAPPGYTF. In DNA, the CDR3 is TGTGCCAGCAGATTAGGGGGCGCCCCCCCTGGCTACACCTTC.

This clone was picked up a small number of times. Other DNA sequences from this sample encode an identical CDR3 as well. The chain recombines TRBV18 with TRBJ2-7; 7 bases fit TRBD1. There are 14 residues in the CDR3. Germline V CDR1 and CDR2: KGHSH, LQKENI. The ends lost 3 bases at V and 3 bases at J; junction bases unmatched: 5. The CDR3 region has the DNA TGTGCCAGCTCACCCTGGGACAGAAGCTACGAGCAGTACTTC. It yields the protein CASSPWDRSYEQYF.

This clone has a handful of counts. This chain joins TRBV9 and TRBJ2-3; a weak D match, TRBD2 (5 bases). Germline V CDR1 and CDR2: SGDLS, YYNGEE. Trimming pared 3 bases from V and 3 bases from J, leaving 17 bases between. CDR3 size: 16 residues. CDR3: CASSETAHGLTDTQYF. DNA of the CDR3: TGTGCCAGCAGCGAAACAGCCCACGGACTGACAGATACGCAGTATTTT. Using reference TRBV9 and TRBJ2-3 for the parts outside the CDR3, the full variable domain is DSGVTQTPKHLITATGQRVTLRCSPRSGDLSVYWYQQSLDQGLQFLIQYYNGEERAKGNILERFSAQQFPDLHSELNLSSLELGDSALYFCASSETAHGLTDTQYFGPGTRLTVL.

This clone has a handful of counts. The rearrangement joins TRBV7-2 to TRBJ2-2, with 10 bases identical to TRBD2. From germline, CDR1 is SGHTA and CDR2 FQGNSA. V trimming: 1 base; J trimming: 0 bases; junction bases outside the gene matches: 5. The CDR3 consists of 18 residues. Here the CDR3 reads CASSLVRLAGANTGELFF. CDR3 nucleotides: TGTGCCAGCAGCTTAGTTCGCCTAGCGGGGGCGAACACCGGGGAGCTGTTTTTT. The full variable domain, with the rest looked up from reference TRBV7-2 and TRBJ2-2, is GAGVSQSPSNKVTEKGKDVELRCDPISGHTALYWYRQSLGQGLEFLIYFQGNSAPDKSGLPSDRFSAERTGGSVSTLTIQRTQQEDSAVYLCASSLVRLAGANTGELFFGEGSRLTVL.

This clone was recorded a few times. The V gene is TRBV4-2, the J gene TRBJ2-1; D gene unclear. Trimming took off 1 base at V and 5 bases at J, with 6 bases between the two ends. Looked up from germline, CDR1 is LGHNA and CDR2 is YNFKEQ. This CDR3 spans 13 amino acids. The CDR3 coding sequence is TGTGCCAGCAGCCAAGGGCCCAACAATGAGCAGTTCTTC. Amino acid sequence: CASSQGPNNEQFF.

The gene calls are TRBV6-5 and TRBJ2-1; TRBD2 agrees at 10 bases. With V trimmed by 5 bases and J by 4 bases, 5 bases remained unmatched. This CDR3 is 15 amino acids long. The V gene's germline CDR1 is MNHEY and CDR2 SVGAGI. CDR3 amino acids: CASSQTSGAYNEQFF. The DNA for the CDR3 is TGTGCCAGCAGTCAAACTAGCGGGGCTTACAATGAGCAGTTCTTC.

V is TRBV28 and J is TRBJ2-5; TRBD2 matches at 12 bases. Germline-derived CDR1 and CDR2 are MDHEN and SYDVKM. The V segment lost 4 bases and the J segment 3 bases; nucleotides outside the gene matches: 3. CDR3 length: 15 amino acids. DNA of the CDR3: TGTGCCAGCAGTTCTAGCGGGAGGGTTGAAGAGACCCAGTACTTC. As protein: CASSSSGRVEETQYF.

V is TRBV29-1 and J is TRBJ2-2; D remains unclear. V was pared by 1 base and J by 2 bases, with 8 bases between. This CDR3 comprises 14 residues. From germline, CDR1 is SQVTM and CDR2 ANQGSEA. CDR3 loop: CSVEGPRNTGELFF. The CDR3 DNA reads TGCAGCGTTGAAGGGCCTAGAAACACCGGGGAGCTGTTTTTT.

This clone was observed a few times. This sequence joins TRBV7-9 and TRBJ2-4, with a tentative D call TRBD1 (6 bases). The CDR3 sequence is 17 residues long. V was shortened by 3 bases and J by 0 bases, with 15 bases between the two germline ends. CDR1 and CDR2 from the germline V gene are SEHNR and FQNEAQ (reference sequence). CDR3 protein: CASSLSRTELAKNIQYF. The DNA for the CDR3 is TGTGCCAGCAGCTTGTCAAGGACAGAGCTAGCCAAAAACATTCAGTACTTC.

There are a few counts of this clone. The chain carries TRBV30 and TRBJ1-1; TRBD1 is a possible D gene (6 bases). This CDR3 contains 17 residues. V was pared by 1 base and J by 0 bases, with 18 bases between. From germline, CDR1 is GTSNPN and CDR2 SVGIG (reference sequence). The CDR3 is CAWSARRIGGVNTEAFF. The CDR3 DNA reads TGTGCCTGGAGTGCTCGTCGGATAGGGGGAGTGAACACTGAAGCTTTCTTT.

This clone was observed a handful of times. This chain uses TRBV7-3 with TRBJ2-1; 10 positions match TRBD2. The germline V gene encodes CDR1 SGHTA and CDR2 FQGTGA. V gave up 5 bases and J gave up 2 bases; unmatched junction bases: 3. The CDR3 runs to 15 residues. CDR3: CASSLSGGAYNEQFF. The CDR3 nucleotides are TGTGCCAGCAGCCTCAGCGGGGGGGCCTACAATGAGCAGTTCTTC. Supplemented by reference TRBV7-3 and TRBJ2-1, the full variable domain reads GAGVSQTPSNKVTEKGKYVELRCDPISGHTALYWYRQSLGQGPEFLIYFQGTGAADDSGLPNDRFFAVRPEGSVSTLKIQRTERGDSAVYLCASSLSGGAYNEQFFGPGTRLTVL.

The J gene is TRBJ2-1, the V gene TRBV2; 11 nucleotides agree with TRBD2. Germline lookup yields CDR1 SNHLY and CDR2 FYNNEI. Trimming took 3 bases from V and 7 from J; bases not matched to a gene: 5. The CDR3 has 15 residues. This CDR3 reads CASSDESSGRNEQFF. For the CDR3, the DNA is TGTGCCAGCAGTGATGAGTCTAGCGGGAGGAATGAGCAGTTCTTC.

This clone was detected a few times. The rearrangement uses TRBV7-3 and TRBJ1-2; no clear D gene. This CDR3 has 15 amino acids. The germline gives CDR1 SGHTA, CDR2 FQGTGA. Deletions cut 2 bases from V and 7 bases from J, with 17 bases between. The chain's CDR3 is CASSLVGGSFVGYTF. The CDR3 DNA reads TGTGCCAGCAGCTTAGTCGGCGGCTCGTTTGTTGGCTACACCTTC. Full variable domain (outside the CDR3, taken from reference TRBV7-3 and TRBJ1-2): GAGVSQTPSNKVTEKGKYVELRCDPISGHTALYWYRQSLGQGPEFLIYFQGTGAADDSGLPNDRFFAVRPEGSVSTLKIQRTERGDSAVYLCASSLVGGSFVGYTFGSGTRLTVV.

V and J are TRBV6-6 and TRBJ2-7; TRBD2 might be the D (5 bases). V gave up 4 bases and J gave up 3 bases, with 10 bases separating them. The CDR3 runs to 13 residues. Germline V gene data show CDR1 as MNHNY and CDR2 as SVGAGI (reference sequence). The CDR3 spells CASSFAAGYEQYF. DNA for the CDR3: TGTGCCAGCAGTTTTGCTGCGGGCTACGAGCAGTACTTC.

This clone appeared a few times. V is TRBV9 and J is TRBJ2-7; D perhaps matches TRBD2 (5 bases). From germline, CDR1 is SGDLS and CDR2 YYNGEE. The CDR3 loop spans 14 amino acids. Trimming stripped 3 bases from V and 2 bases from J, with 12 bases between. CDR3 protein: CASSAGGGAYEQYF. Written as DNA, the CDR3 is TGTGCCAGCAGCGCGGGCGGAGGAGCCTACGAGCAGTACTTC.

This clone was found a few times. DNA for the CDR3: TGTGCCAGCAGCCTCCGATCGGGACTAGCGGGAGGGGACAATGAGCAGTTCTTC. It encodes CASSLRSGLAGGDNEQFF. The gene calls are TRBV4-2 and TRBJ2-1; 16 positions match TRBD2. Germline values: CDR1 LGHNA, CDR2 YNFKEQ. CDR3 size: 18 residues. J was trimmed by 5 bases and V by 4 bases; bases with no gene match: 8.

CDR3 bases: TGTGCCAGCAGCTTATGGTGGGGCGGTGGGGGCAATCAGCCCCAGCATTTT. As protein: CASSLWWGGGGNQPQHF. The chain has TRBV7-2 and TRBJ1-5; D is perhaps TRBD1 (5 bases). The CDR3 extends over 17 amino acids. V lost 2 bases to trimming and J lost 2 bases, with 16 bases between them. Germline-derived CDR1 and CDR2 are SGHTA and FQGNSA.

In its sample, this clone was seen a few times. The V and J genes are TRBV6-6 and TRBJ2-7, with TRBD1 matching over 7 bases. The germline V gene has CDR1 MNHNY and CDR2 SVGAGI (reference sequence). The V and J ends lost 7 bases and 0 bases, in that order; junction bases with no gene match: 6. The length of the CDR3 is 14 residues. The CDR3, as DNA: TGTGCCAGCACCAAGACAGGGAGCTCCTACGAGCAGTACTTC. Protein: CASTKTGSSYEQYF.

This chain joins TRBV7-2 and TRBJ1-2, with 8 bases fitting TRBD1. Germline V CDR1 and CDR2: SGHTA, FQGNSA. V shed 3 bases and J 1 base; nucleotides not matched to a gene: 1. The CDR3 covers 14 residues. The CDR3 sequence: CASSLDRVNYGYTF. The DNA for the CDR3 is TGTGCCAGCAGCTTGGACAGGGTTAACTATGGCTACACCTTC.